A single sample is the source of the 15 T cell receptor beta chains below, sequenced in a study of cytomegalovirus exposure and HLA in healthy donors. The PCR ran on 60 Vbeta and 13 Jbeta primers. TCRdb's copy holds only in-frame clones and misses some; the assay was immunoSEQ multiplex PCR. The sample has around 110,000 clones; just under 70% are singletons. What was sequenced was PBMCs. The receptor set was obtained from a man aged 30 to 39 in good health and CMV-seropositive.

V and J are TRBV29-1 and TRBJ2-7, with 9 bases matching TRBD1. The CDR3 covers 14 residues. Germline V CDR1 and CDR2: SQVTM, ANQGSEA. V was clipped by 6 bases and J by 5 bases; unmatched bases: 11. CDR3 in DNA: TGCAGCGTCGAAACAGGGGGCAACGGAGACGAGCAGTACTTC. Translation: CSVETGGNGDEQYF.

The J gene is TRBJ2-7, the V gene TRBV2, with D perhaps TRBD1 (6 bases). V was trimmed by 6 bases and J by 4 bases, leaving 19 bases between them. Per the germline V gene, CDR1 is SNHLY and CDR2 is FYNNEI. The CDR3 covers 15 residues. The CDR3 DNA follows: TGTGCCAGCAGACCCCTCAGGGGATCAATTTACGAGCAGTACTTC. This translates into CASRPLRGSIYEQYF. Together with reference TRBV2 and TRBJ2-7, the CDR3 gives the full variable domain: EPEVTQTPSHQVTQMGQEVILRCVPISNHLYFYWYRQILGQKVEFLVSFYNNEISEKSEIFDDQFSVERPDGSNFTLKIRSTKLEDSAMYFCASRPLRGSIYEQYFGPGTRLTVT.

The chain recombines TRBV7-3 with TRBJ1-1; D uncertain. Germline-derived CDR1 and CDR2 are SGHTA and FQGTGA. CDR3 length: 13 residues. The V end lost 4 bases, the J end lost 0 bases, and 6 bases lay between the germline ends. CDR3 residues: CASSSGVNTEAFF. CDR3 in DNA: TGTGCCAGCAGCTCCGGGGTGAACACTGAAGCTTTCTTT.

The CDR3 loop reads CASSRGTGNTGELFF. As DNA, the CDR3 is TGTGCCAGCAGCCGCGGGACAGGGAACACCGGGGAGCTGTTTTTT. V gene TRBV6-5 combines with J gene TRBJ2-2; 8 bases align to TRBD1. This CDR3 comprises 15 residues. Germline loops: CDR1 MNHEY, CDR2 SVGAGI. V shed 6 bases, J shed 1 base, and the junction held 4 bases outside the gene matches.

The chain employs TRBV5-4 and TRBJ2-2; a possible D gene is TRBD2 (5 bases). V gave up 3 bases and J gave up 4 bases, with 10 bases separating them. The CDR3 spans 14 residues. The germline CDR1 and CDR2 sequences are SGHNT and YYREEE (reference sequence). CDR3: CASSYTSVTGELFF. The CDR3 DNA reads TGTGCCAGCAGCTATACTAGTGTCACCGGGGAGCTGTTTTTT.

V and J are TRBV7-3 and TRBJ2-1; 10 nucleotides line up with TRBD2. Per germline, CDR1 SGHTA and CDR2 FQGTGA. This CDR3 contains 17 residues. After removal of 5 bases from V and 8 bases from J, the junction contained 15 bases not matched to a gene. DNA of the CDR3: TGTGCCAGCAGCACACAGACCAGCGGGGGGGGTGTCGATGAGCAGTTCTTC. Encoded protein: CASSTQTSGGGVDEQFF.

The chain employs TRBV2 and TRBJ2-5, with a weak D call TRBD1 (6 bases). Trimming stripped 0 bases from V and 9 bases from J, with 11 bases between. The CDR3 length is 13 residues. Per the germline V gene, CDR1 is SNHLY and CDR2 is FYNNEI. CDR3 in amino acids: CASSEADRGAQYF. The CDR3 DNA reads TGTGCCAGCAGTGAAGCGGACAGAGGGGCCCAGTACTTC.

The V and J genes are TRBV7-2 and TRBJ1-1; D may be TRBD1 (5 bases). V was pared by 1 base and J by 2 bases, with 8 bases between. Germline V gene sequence: CDR1 SGHTA, CDR2 FQGNSA. This CDR3 region has 14 residues. The CDR3 coding sequence is TGTGCCAGCAGCTTAGGGGGCTCTAACACTGAAGCTTTCTTT. This translates into CASSLGGSNTEAFF.

The V and J genes are TRBV7-8 and TRBJ1-2; 8 bases fit TRBD1. Germline trimming cut 0 bases from V and 4 bases from J; bases unmatched to any gene: 4. This CDR3 has 15 residues. Germline V gives CDR1 SGHVS, CDR2 FQNEAQ. CDR3 loop: CASSLADRAGYGYTF. The DNA of the CDR3 is TGTGCCAGCAGCTTAGCGGACAGGGCAGGCTATGGCTACACCTTC. Based on the CDR3 plus reference TRBV7-8 and TRBJ1-2, the full variable domain is GAGVSQSPRYKVAKRGQDVALRCDPISGHVSLFWYQQALGQGPEFLTYFQNEAQLDKSGLPSDRFFAERPEGSVSTLKIQRTQQEDSAVYLCASSLADRAGYGYTFGSGTRLTVV.

J is TRBJ2-2 and V is TRBV11-3; TRBD2 agrees at 7 bases. This CDR3 comprises 15 residues. In germline, CDR1 is SGHNT, CDR2 YENEEA. Unmatched junction bases numbered 3, after V lost 3 bases and J lost 2 bases. In DNA form, the CDR3 reads TGTGCCAGCAGCTTGGGAGGGGTAAACACCGGGGAGCTGTTTTTT. It yields the protein CASSLGGVNTGELFF.

This clone was seen more than once but under ten times. The rearrangement links TRBV7-9 to TRBJ2-3, with 11 bases lining up with TRBD1. Germline values: CDR1 SEHNR, CDR2 FQNEAQ (reference sequence). CDR3 size: 19 residues. V dropped 5 bases and J dropped 2; count of bases not matched to a gene: 15. The CDR3 spells CASSDSGSGQGDPTDTQYF. In nucleotides, the CDR3 is TGTGCCAGCAGCGATAGTGGATCGGGACAGGGGGACCCCACAGATACGCAGTATTTT.

This clone has more than one count but fewer than ten. V usage is TRBV29-1 and J usage is TRBJ2-3; 8 bases align to TRBD1. The CDR3 extends over 17 amino acids. Unmatched junction bases numbered 16, after V lost 5 bases and J lost 3 bases. CDR1 and CDR2 (germline): SQVTM, ANQGSEA. CDR3 sequence reads: CSVLVNQDRVKTDTQYF. CDR3 bases: TGCAGCGTTTTAGTTAATCAGGACAGGGTAAAGACAGATACGCAGTATTTT.

The chain joins TRBV6-1 to TRBJ2-7; tentatively, D is TRBD1 (6 bases). This CDR3 is built from 14 residues. With 4 bases removed from V and 2 bases from J, the gap between germline ends came to 12 bases. The germline V gene encodes CDR1 MNHNS and CDR2 SASEGT. CDR3 sequence (DNA): TGTGCCAGCAGTGTCTGGACAGATACCTACGAGCAGTACTTC. Protein product: CASSVWTDTYEQYF.

V usage is TRBV5-1 and J usage is TRBJ2-5; 9 nucleotides match TRBD1. This CDR3 is 20 amino acids long. Germline V gene lookup returns CDR1 SGHRS and CDR2 YFSETQ. Unmatched junction bases numbered 20, after V lost 4 bases and J lost 1 base. CDR3 region: CASSPGLGWDRATFQETQYF. CDR3 nucleotides: TGCGCCAGCAGCCCGGGTTTGGGATGGGACAGGGCCACCTTCCAAGAGACCCAGTACTTC.

The rearrangement uses TRBV15 and TRBJ1-4; D call uncertain. Germline lookup yields CDR1 LNHNV and CDR2 YYDKDF (reference sequence). V lost 0 bases, J lost 5 bases, and 13 bases lay in between. The CDR3 runs to 16 residues. CDR3 in amino acids: CATSRESSRLNEKLFF. The CDR3 bases are TGTGCCACCAGCAGAGAATCGAGCAGGCTGAATGAAAAACTGTTTTTT.